Listed below are T cell receptor beta chains from one sample, sequenced in a study of CD8 T cells in Susac syndrome. Using its own MiXCR run on the immunoSEQ multiplex PCR reads, TCRdb lists one record per CDR3 protein. The repertoire holds 180,000 or so distinct CDR3 sequences, with around 94% as singletons. What was sequenced was CD4+ T cells from PBMCs. The source of these receptors is a human donor in good health. The CDR3 runs from the conserved cysteine through the conserved F or W. A D gene is named only where the DNA matches it firmly. Size is stated for part of the rows, as once, few or many counts, or as a class when the clone is expanded.

V gene,clone size,D gene,J gene,CDR3 length,CDR3 DNA,CDR3 protein
TRBV25-1,NA,NA,TRBJ2-1,12,TGTGCCAGCAATGCCCCGGCGGATGAGCAGTTCTTC,CASNAPADEQFF
TRBV7-2,NA,TRBD1,TRBJ2-5,14,TGTGCCAGCAGCTTTGGGACAGGGGGAGAGACCCAGTACTTC,CASSFGTGGETQYF
TRBV4-3,once,NA,TRBJ1-6,17,TGCGCCAGCAGCCAAGAAGTTGTAGGAGCAGGTAATTCACCCCTCCACTTT,CASSQEVVGAGNSPLHF
TRBV29-1,NA,NA,TRBJ2-3,12,TGCAGCGTTACCCAAGGCACAGATACGCAGTATTTT,CSVTQGTDTQYF
TRBV30,NA,NA,TRBJ1-3,13,TGTGCCTGGAGTGCTTTCCAAAGTGGCACCATATATTTT,CAWSAFQSGTIYF
TRBV9,NA,TRBD2,TRBJ2-3,15,TGTGCCAGCAGCGTTACCGGGGGGGCAGGTGATACGCAGTATTTT,CASSVTGGAGDTQYF
TRBV28,NA,TRBD1,TRBJ1-5,14,TGTGCCAGCAGTTCGGGACAGGGACATCAGCCCCAGCATTTT,CASSSGQGHQPQHF
TRBV6-5,NA,NA,TRBJ1-2,12,TGTGCCAGCAGACGACCGGGAAGCGGCTACACCTTC,CASRRPGSGYTF
TRBV12-3/TRBV12-4,NA,NA,TRBJ1-1,15,TGTGCCAGCAGTTTAGCTCGGGCGGGGAACACTGAAGCTTTCTTT,CASSLARAGNTEAFF
TRBV7-6,NA,NA,TRBJ2-7,15,TGTGCCAGCAGCTTGTCCGGGACCGGGAGCCACGAGCAGTACTTC,CASSLSGTGSHEQYF
TRBV29-1,NA,TRBD1,TRBJ2-6,14,TGCAGCGTCTACAGGGGGATCGGGGCCAACGTCCTGACTTTC,CSVYRGIGANVLTF
TRBV23-1,NA,NA,TRBJ2-5,13,TGCGCCAGCAGTCAATTGACGGGAGAGACCCAGTACTTC,CASSQLTGETQYF
TRBV20-1,NA,NA,TRBJ2-7,17,TGCAGTGCTAGAGATTCCCGAGGGGCACTTAGCTCCTACGAGCAGTACTTC,CSARDSRGALSSYEQYF
TRBV20-1,NA,NA,TRBJ2-7,14,TGCAGTGCTACCGGAACAGGGTTATCCTACGAGCAGTACTTC,CSATGTGLSYEQYF
TRBV20-1,NA,TRBD1,TRBJ1-2,14,TGCAGTGCTAACCGGGACAGGAGCTCCTATGGCTACACCTTC,CSANRDRSSYGYTF
TRBV3-1,once,NA,TRBJ2-6,17,TGTGCCAGCAGCCATGGTTTAGAGTTGGCTGGGGCCAACGTCCTGACTTTC,CASSHGLELAGANVLTF
TRBV7-6,NA,NA,TRBJ1-1,14,TGTGCCAGCAGCCTCAAGTCCCTGAACACTGAAGCTTTCTTT,CASSLKSLNTEAFF
TRBV5-6,NA,NA,TRBJ2-5,21,TGTGCCAGCAGTCGGCCTGCGAACAGGGGAGGGATCGTAGACCGATCGGAGACCCAGTACTTC,CASSRPANRGGIVDRSETQYF
TRBV29-1,NA,TRBD1,TRBJ1-1,13,TGCAGCGGGACGGGACAGACCTACACTGAAGCTTTCTTT,CSGTGQTYTEAFF
TRBV5-4,NA,TRBD1,TRBJ2-2,13,TGTGCCAGCAGCTCGACAGGGCGCGGGGAGCTGTTTTTT,CASSSTGRGELFF
TRBV20-1,NA,NA,TRBJ1-5,12,TGCAGTGCTCTGACAACGAATCAGCCCCAGCATTTT,CSALTTNQPQHF
TRBV20-1,once,NA,TRBJ1-5,12,TGCAGTGCTAGAGTGGTGAACGGAGCCCAGCATTTT,CSARVVNGAQHF
TRBV2,NA,TRBD1,TRBJ2-5,13,TGTGCCAGCAGTCGACAGGGGGGGCAGACCCAGTACTTC,CASSRQGGQTQYF
TRBV4-3,NA,TRBD1,TRBJ2-1,16,TGCGCCAGCAGCCAGGAACAGGACAGGGGGCGGAATGAGCAGTTCTTC,CASSQEQDRGRNEQFF
TRBV6-6,NA,NA,TRBJ2-1,15,TGTGCCAGCAGTTACTCTAGCCAGGGCAGCAATGAGCAGTTCTTC,CASSYSSQGSNEQFF
TRBV15,NA,NA,TRBJ2-1,15,TGTGCCACCAGCAGAGGGAGAAGCCAGTTTGGTGAGCAGTTCTTC,CATSRGRSQFGEQFF
TRBV7-3,NA,NA,TRBJ2-1,13,TGTGCCAGCAGCACAGGAACGGTCAATGAGCAGTTCTTC,CASSTGTVNEQFF
TRBV5-1,NA,TRBD1,TRBJ1-1,14,TGCGCCAGCAGCTACCGGACAGGGGCCACTGAAGCTTTCTTT,CASSYRTGATEAFF
TRBV10-3,NA,NA,TRBJ2-5,12,TGTGCCACCGCGGGTCTCCAAGAGACCCAGTACTTC,CATAGLQETQYF
TRBV20-1,NA,NA,TRBJ1-5,12,TGCAGTGCTAGTTTATCCGATCAGCCCCAGCATTTT,CSASLSDQPQHF
TRBV7-2,few,NA,TRBJ2-1,13,TGTGCCAGCAGCCCCCCTAACGACAATGAGCAGTTCTTC,CASSPPNDNEQFF
TRBV25-1,NA,NA,TRBJ1-2,13,TGTGCCAGCAGACACGGGACGGTGGGTGGCTACACCTTC,CASRHGTVGGYTF
TRBV15,once,NA,TRBJ2-5,15,TGTGCCACCAGCGCGATACAGGGAGATAGGGAGACCCAGTACTTC,CATSAIQGDRETQYF
TRBV20-1,NA,TRBD1,TRBJ1-2,14,TGCAGTGCGCCAAACAGGGGCCAGTCTATAAGCTACACCTTC,CSAPNRGQSISYTF
TRBV29-1,NA,NA,TRBJ1-1,14,TGCAGCGTTGAATGGTGGAGCGAAAACACTGAAGCTTTCTTT,CSVEWWSENTEAFF
TRBV5-1,NA,NA,TRBJ2-1,15,TGCGCCAGCAGCCCTCGTGACTCCTCCTACAATGAGCAGTTCTTC,CASSPRDSSYNEQFF
TRBV29-1,NA,NA,TRBJ2-5,13,TGCAGCGTTGAGCGGGGAACTGGAGAGACCCAGTACTTC,CSVERGTGETQYF
TRBV3-1,NA,NA,TRBJ1-3,11,TGTGCCAGCAGCCAAGTGCACACCATATATTTT,CASSQVHTIYF
TRBV4-2,NA,NA,TRBJ1-5,13,TGTGCCAGCAGCCCGGAAAAGAATCAGCCCCAGCATTTT,CASSPEKNQPQHF
TRBV6-2/TRBV6-3,NA,NA,TRBJ2-5,14,TGTGCCAGCAGTTACTCGACGCTAGCGGAGACCCAGTACTTC,CASSYSTLAETQYF
TRBV5-1,NA,TRBD1,TRBJ1-1,17,TGCGCCAGCAGCAAGGGACAGGCACAATCCATGGGCACTGAAGCTTTCTTT,CASSKGQAQSMGTEAFF
TRBV24-1,NA,TRBD1,TRBJ2-1,15,TGTGCCACCAGTGATGCGGGACAGGGAATCGGTGAGCAGTTCTTC,CATSDAGQGIGEQFF
TRBV20-1,NA,TRBD2,TRBJ2-1,13,TGCAGTGCTCGTAGCGGGGGGGCCAATGAGCAGTTCTTC,CSARSGGANEQFF
TRBV29-1,NA,TRBD2,TRBJ2-3,15,TGCAGCGCTAGACTAGCGGGGGGGCCAGCAGATACGCAGTATTTT,CSARLAGGPADTQYF
TRBV7-9,NA,NA,TRBJ1-5,13,TGTGCCAGCAGCCAAACTAGCAATCAGCCCCAGCATTTT,CASSQTSNQPQHF
TRBV21-1,NA,NA,TRBJ2-1,9,TGTGCCAGCAGGTATGAGCAGTTCTTC,CASRYEQFF
TRBV20-1,NA,NA,TRBJ2-5,13,TGCAGTGCCAGGCAGGCGGCTGGTGAGACCCAGTACTTC,CSARQAAGETQYF
TRBV12-3/TRBV12-4,NA,NA,TRBJ2-7,14,TGTGCCAGCAGGCGTGGTCCGTCTTCCTACGAGCAGTACTTC,CASRRGPSSYEQYF
TRBV4-3,NA,NA,TRBJ2-1,16,TGCGCCAGCAGCCAAGATCTTCTCGTAACCTACAATGAGCAGTTCTTC,CASSQDLLVTYNEQFF
TRBV27,NA,NA,TRBJ1-4,12,TGTGCCAGCAGTTTTCCCAATGAAAAACTGTTTTTT,CASSFPNEKLFF
TRBV29-1,NA,TRBD2,TRBJ2-5,15,TGCAGCGTTGATGGGCCGAGCGGGGGGGAAGGGACCCAGTACTTC,CSVDGPSGGEGTQYF
TRBV6-5,few,TRBD1,TRBJ1-1,13,TGTGCCAGCAGTTTCGACAGGGGCACTGAAGCTTTCTTT,CASSFDRGTEAFF
TRBV28,once,NA,TRBJ2-1,14,TGTGCCAGCAGGTTTGGAGGTGGGACACTCGAGCAGTTCTTC,CASRFGGGTLEQFF
TRBV25-1,NA,TRBD2,TRBJ2-1,14,TGTGCCAGCAGTACACGGGGGGGCCGGGATGAGCAGTTCTTC,CASSTRGGRDEQFF
TRBV6-5,NA,NA,TRBJ1-5,17,TGTGCCAGCAGTTACTCCGCACCGGGGGGAAGCAATCAGCCCCAGCATTTT,CASSYSAPGGSNQPQHF
TRBV12-3/TRBV12-4,NA,TRBD1,TRBJ2-7,12,TGTGCCAGCAGCCCGGACAGGGGCGAGCAGTACTTC,CASSPDRGEQYF
TRBV7-2,once,TRBD2,TRBJ2-1,14,TGTGCCAGCAGCCAAATAGCGGGGGAATATGAGCAGTTCTTC,CASSQIAGEYEQFF
TRBV30,NA,TRBD2,TRBJ2-5,15,TGTGCCTGGAGTGTGGAGAGCGGGGCTCAAGAGACCCAGTACTTC,CAWSVESGAQETQYF
TRBV12-3/TRBV12-4,NA,NA,TRBJ2-7,15,TGTGCCAGCAGTTTGGAGCGGTCGAGCTCCTACGAGCAGTACTTC,CASSLERSSSYEQYF
TRBV19,NA,NA,TRBJ1-5,15,TGTGCCAGTAGCACATCCCAAGGTCGCAATCAGCCCCAGCATTTT,CASSTSQGRNQPQHF